This T cell receptor (beta chain) stems from a study of beta chain features in type 1 diabetes. Study at large: Taken together, all samples contributed some 98 million examined sorted cells. Broader study findings: Sequencing from cDNA could over-represent high-TCR-expressing cells. Equally in patients and controls, PCR might preferentially amplify shorter templates.

What was sequenced were expressed TCRB transcripts, since all of the isolated RNA had been reverse transcribed. The table came from immunoSEQ multiplex PCR; TCRdb's copy has only in-frame clones and leaves some out. The sample shows hundreds of thousands of clones, around 15% of them seen only once. As regards this clone: Its specificity is unknown.

Trimming left V 1 base short and J 7 bases short, with 11 bases between. The CDR3 runs 14 residues. Germline CDR1 is SGHAT and CDR2 is FQNNGV. The sequencing sample was made of naive CD4+ T cells from blood. J is TRBJ2-1 and V is TRBV11-2; the D gene is possibly TRBD2 (5 bases). This receptor was obtained from a young man in good health. CDR3 coding DNA: TGTGCCAGCAGCTTAGGTGCCCGGGGTAATGAGCAGTTCTTC. The encoded protein is CASSLGARGNEQFF.